What follows are 32 T cell receptor gamma chains derived from one specimen sequenced in a study of gamma delta lymphoproliferative disorders and STAT genes. TCRdb re-called the multiplex PCR reads using CATT. Seen here are a few thousand gamma-chain clones, approximately 9.4% observed once, and the top ten hold about three fifths. The receptor sequences were amplified from genomic DNA of peripheral blood mononuclear cells. Sequencing was carried out using blood. The origin of the receptors is a human donor with gamma-delta T-cell large granular lymphocyte leukemia.

This clone is termed medium-sized (0.01 to 0.1%). CDR3 amino acids: CATWDGPHKKLF. The CDR3 nucleotides read TGTGCCACCTGGGATGGGCCCCATAAGAAACTCTTT. The chain combines TRGV4 with TRGJ1 or TRGJ2. Here the J gene was assigned by germline matching of the DNA, as TCRdb has none. Germline values: CDR1 EGSTGY, CDR2 YDSYTSSV. This CDR3 contains 12 residues. The V segment lost 0 bases and the J segment 8 bases; nucleotides outside the gene matches: 4.

This sequence joins TRGV2 and TRGJ1 or TRGJ2. Assignment of the J gene here rests on matching the DNA to germline, because TCRdb gives none. Looked up from germline, CDR1 is EGSNGY and CDR2 is YDSYNSKV. This CDR3 spans 12 amino acids. V was clipped by 2 bases and J by 11 bases; unmatched bases: 9. The CDR3 DNA reads TGTGCCACCTGGGACGTCTCAGGGCAGAAACTCTTT. Translating gives CATWDVSGQKLF.

This clone was counted only a few times. The limits of the CDR3 on the DNA are not certain, so only TCRdb's listed CDR3 is given. The V gene is listed as TRGV3; no J gene was called. CDR1 is VTNTFY, CDR2 YDVSTARD, per germline (reference sequence). The CDR3 comprises 20 residues, both ends counted. CDR3 residues: CATWDHRIIIRNSLAVEQHF.

This clone qualifies as medium-sized. The chain combines TRGV4 with TRGJ1 or TRGJ2. No J segment appears in TCRdb, so it was assigned here by matching the sequence to germline. This CDR3 is built from 13 residues. Unmatched junction bases numbered 6, after V lost 2 bases and J lost 5 bases. Germline CDR1 is EGSTGY and CDR2 is YDSYTSSV. The CDR3 coding sequence is TGTGCCACCTGGGATGAGGGCCATTATAAGAAACTCTTT. Translating gives CATWDEGHYKKLF.

The V gene is TRGV5, the J gene TRGJ1 or TRGJ2. TCRdb leaves out the J gene; it was filled in here by matching the DNA to germline. CDR1 is VINAFY and CDR2 is YDVSNSKD in the germline V gene. This CDR3 has 13 residues. The trim removed 5 bases at V and 6 bases at J, leaving 10 bases unmatched. The CDR3 region is CATWGLYCYKKLF. CDR3 nucleotide sequence: TGTGCCACCTGGGGACTTTATTGTTATAAGAAACTCTTT.

This clone is medium-sized. V usage is TRGV2 and J usage is TRGJ1 or TRGJ2. TCRdb gives no J gene; it was assigned here by matching the DNA to germline. V gave up 3 bases and J gave up 0 bases; unmatched junction bases: 14. The CDR3 covers 17 residues. Germline loops: CDR1 EGSNGY, CDR2 YDSYNSKV. The CDR3 nucleotides are TGTGCCACCTGGGACTCACCAGGGCTCCCGAATTATTATAAGAAACTCTTT. Translating gives CATWDSPGLPNYYKKLF.

About this clone: The same CDR3 arises from other DNA sequences in this sample as well. The genes are TRGV9 and TRGJ1 or TRGJ2. TCRdb carries no J gene annotation; the J gene was assigned here by matching the DNA with germline. J gave up 7 bases and V 0 bases, and 3 bases lay outside the gene matches. This CDR3 spans 12 amino acids. CDR1 is GITISATS and CDR2 is ISYDGTV in the germline V gene (reference sequence). The DNA for the CDR3 is TGTGCCTTGTGGGAGGTGAGGTATAAGAAACTCTTT. This translates into CALWEVRYKKLF.

This clone is labeled as medium-sized. V and J are TRGV8 and TRGJ1 or TRGJ2. In the absence of a J gene in TCRdb, the DNA was matched to germline to assign it here. In germline, CDR1 is VENAVY, CDR2 YDSYNSRV. The CDR3 contains 13 residues. V trimming: 6 bases; J trimming: 5 bases; junction bases outside the gene matches: 10. The CDR3 nucleotides read TGTGCCACCTGGCCGCGACAGGATTATAAGAAACTCTTT. Amino acids: CATWPRQDYKKLF.

This clone was counted only a few times. Other DNA sequences in this specimen translate into the identical CDR3. CDR3 DNA: TGTGCCACCTGGGATGGGCACTATTATAAGAAACTCTTT. Residues: CATWDGHYYKKLF. The rearrangement joins TRGV4 to TRGJ1 or TRGJ2. Here the J gene came from matching the DNA to germline, since TCRdb omits it. CDR3 length equals 13 residues. CDR1 and CDR2 from the germline V gene are EGSTGY and YDSYTSSV. The V and J ends lost 0 bases and 4 bases, in that order; junction bases with no gene match: 3.

In this sample, this clone is medium-sized. The chain joins TRGV4 to TRGJ1 or TRGJ2. The J gene, not given by TCRdb, was assigned here from a germline match of the nucleotide sequence. CDR1 and CDR2 (germline): EGSTGY, YDSYTSSV. The CDR3 runs 15 residues. With V trimmed by 0 bases and J by 3 bases, 8 bases remained unmatched. The CDR3 protein is CATWDGPFGYYKKLF. CDR3 DNA sequence: TGTGCCACCTGGGATGGGCCGTTCGGTTATTATAAGAAACTCTTT.

Within the sample, this clone is medium-sized. The sample carries other DNA sequences with the same CDR3. The chain has TRGV2 and TRGJP2. The J gene, missing from TCRdb, was assigned here through DNA to germline matching. This CDR3 comprises 15 residues. From germline, CDR1 is EGSNGY and CDR2 YDSYNSKV. J lost 1 base, V lost 1 base, and 3 bases had no gene match. CDR3 sequence reads: CATWDGPSSDWIKTF. The CDR3, as DNA: TGTGCCACCTGGGACGGCCCTAGTAGTGATTGGATCAAGACGTTT.

This clone is medium-sized (0.01 to 0.1%) in the sample. The genes are TRGV4 and TRGJP1. Since TCRdb gives no J gene, matching the DNA to germline was used here to assign it. In germline, CDR1 is EGSTGY, CDR2 YDSYTSSV. The CDR3 sequence is 13 residues long. The V segment lost 1 base and the J segment 4 bases; nucleotides outside the gene matches: 0. CDR3 nucleotide sequence: TGTGCCACCTGGGATGGCACTGGTTGGTTCAAGATATTT. Encoded protein: CATWDGTGWFKIF.

This clone is deemed medium-sized (0.01 to 0.1%). No J gene was assigned, while the V gene was called as TRGV3. Germline CDR1 reads VTNTFY; CDR2 reads YDVSTARD (reference sequence). The CDR3 loop spans 11 amino acids. Here the CDR3 reads CATWDRPWQLF. The CDR3 DNA sequence: TGTGCCACCTGGGACAGGCCTTGGCAACTCTTT.

Sample share makes this clone medium-sized. The chain employs TRGV2 and TRGJP2. TCRdb carries no J gene annotation; the J gene was assigned here by matching the DNA with germline. This CDR3 spans 16 amino acids. The germline V gene encodes CDR1 EGSNGY and CDR2 YDSYNSKV. J was trimmed by 1 base and V by 0 bases; bases with no gene match: 5. CDR3 protein: CATWDGQRSSDWIKTF. CDR3 sequence (DNA): TGTGCCACCTGGGACGGGCAGCGTAGTAGTGATTGGATCAAGACGTTT.

The rearrangement links TRGV2 to TRGJ1 or TRGJ2. Germline matching of the DNA provided the J gene here, since TCRdb leaves it blank. V gave up 0 bases and J gave up 7 bases; unmatched junction bases: 6. Germline V gene lookup returns CDR1 EGSNGY and CDR2 YDSYNSKV. This CDR3 spans 13 amino acids. CDR3 amino acids: CATWDGPLYKKLF. The CDR3 DNA follows: TGTGCCACCTGGGACGGGCCCTTATATAAGAAACTCTTT.

This clone appeared a single time. The J segment was not called; the V segment is TRGV4. The germline V gene encodes CDR1 EGSTGY and CDR2 YDSYTSSV. This CDR3 is 10 amino acids long. CDR3 DNA: TGTGCCACCTGGGAATACGTAAAACTCTTT. It is translated as CATWEYVKLF.

By frequency in the sample, this clone is medium-sized. This same CDR3 is encoded by further DNA sequences in the sample. CDR3: CATWDGYYKKLF. The CDR3 DNA reads as TGTGCCACCTGGGACGGCTATTATAAGAAACTCTTT. This chain joins TRGV2 and TRGJ1 or TRGJ2. TCRdb lists no J gene, so it was determined here by aligning the DNA to germline. The V and J ends lost 1 base and 4 bases, in that order; junction bases with no gene match: 1. Germline CDR1 and CDR2: EGSNGY and YDSYNSKV. The CDR3 contains 12 residues.

This sequence joins TRGV9 and TRGJ1 or TRGJ2. Because TCRdb records no J gene, it was assigned here through a match of the DNA to germline. The CDR3 contains 13 residues. CDR1 and CDR2 from the germline V gene are GITISATS and ISYDGTV (reference sequence). V was pared by 0 bases and J by 6 bases, with 5 bases of the junction left unmatched. This chain's CDR3 is CALWEVLSYKKLF. The CDR3 DNA sequence: TGTGCCTTGTGGGAGGTGCTGAGTTATAAGAAACTCTTT.

This clone has just one count. The DNA is left out, because the CDR3 cannot be placed on it with certainty; the CDR3 is given as TCRdb lists it. TRGV9 is the V gene, and the J gene was not called. The CDR3 is 20 amino acids long, termini counted. Germline CDR1 GITISATS, CDR2 ISYDGTV (reference sequence). CDR3 in amino acids: CALWEGNCVIRNSLAVEQHF.

This clone was seen more than once but under ten times. The gene calls are TRGV10 and TRGJ1 or TRGJ2. Assignment of the J gene here rests on matching the DNA to germline, because TCRdb gives none. TRGV10 is labeled an ORF, and its function is uncertain. CDR3 length equals 15 residues. J was trimmed by 6 bases and V by 8 bases; bases with no gene match: 17. This CDR3 is CAAWDYSGGCYKKLF. In nucleotides, the CDR3 is TGTGCTGCGTGGGATTATAGCGGGGGATGTTATAAGAAACTCTTT.

In this sample, this clone is medium-sized. It is unclear where the CDR3 begins or ends on the DNA, so no DNA is shown, and the CDR3 is as TCRdb lists it. The V gene call is TRGV11, and the J gene call is absent. TRGV11 is filed as an ORF, its function uncertain. The CDR3 is 20 residues long, counting both termini. CDR3 loop: CTTVPAGLGTWDGLPYKKLF.

The table lists this clone with a few counts. CDR3 amino acids: CATWDRTAYYKKLF. CDR3 nucleotide sequence: TGTGCCACCTGGGACCGTACCGCTTATTATAAGAAACTCTTT. The chain couples TRGV5 to TRGJ1 or TRGJ2. TCRdb does not report a J gene; here it was assigned by matching the DNA to germline references. Germline CDR1 is VINAFY and CDR2 is YDVSNSKD. The CDR3 extends over 14 amino acids. The junction had 8 bases not matched to a gene; V was cut back by 3 bases and J by 3 bases.

This clone ranks as medium-sized. This chain links TRGV10 with TRGJ1 or TRGJ2. The J gene, not given by TCRdb, was assigned here from a germline match of the nucleotide sequence. TRGV10 is an ORF, with its function uncertain. The CDR3 has 15 amino acids. Trimming removed 8 bases from V and 0 bases from J; junction bases left unmatched: 11. The CDR3: CAAWDSGANYYKKLF. The CDR3, as DNA: TGTGCTGCGTGGGATTCAGGCGCGAATTATTATAAGAAACTCTTT.

In its sample, this clone was seen a few times. This sample also contains other DNA sequences that code for the same CDR3. The gene calls are TRGV4 and TRGJ1 or TRGJ2. TCRdb leaves out the J gene; it was filled in here by matching the DNA to germline. The CDR3 is 14 amino acids. The germline CDR1 and CDR2 sequences are EGSTGY and YDSYTSSV. V shed 4 bases and J 8 bases; nucleotides not matched to a gene: 14. The CDR3 DNA reads TGTGCCACCTGGGACTGCCCTACCGTACATAAGAAACTCTTT. It encodes CATWDCPTVHKKLF.

The rearrangement uses TRGV2 and TRGJ1 or TRGJ2. As TCRdb names no J gene, one was assigned here on the basis of a DNA match to germline. The CDR3 consists of 16 residues. Germline CDR1 EGSNGY, CDR2 YDSYNSKV. Trimming at V came to 3 bases and at J to 2 bases, leaving 13 bases not matched to a gene. As DNA, the CDR3 is TGTGCCACCTGGGACCCTAACCCGGTTGATTATTATAAGAAACTCTTT. Translation: CATWDPNPVDYYKKLF.

This clone rates as medium-sized. The chain couples TRGV8 to TRGJ1 or TRGJ2. TCRdb offers no J gene call, so here the DNA was matched to germline to obtain one. The CDR3 is 15 residues long. After removal of 1 base from V and 8 bases from J, the junction contained 14 bases not matched to a gene. Germline V gives CDR1 VENAVY, CDR2 YDSYNSRV. CDR3 loop: CATWDSRGLGDKKLF. Here the CDR3 DNA reads TGTGCCACCTGGGATAGTAGGGGCCTCGGGGATAAGAAACTCTTT.

J is TRGJ1 or TRGJ2 and V is TRGV8. TCRdb leaves out the J gene; it was filled in here by matching the DNA to germline. This CDR3 has 12 amino acids. The ends lost 3 bases at V and 10 bases at J; junction bases unmatched: 9. Germline lookup yields CDR1 VENAVY and CDR2 YDSYNSRV. CDR3 residues: CATWDGPRKKLF. CDR3 coding DNA: TGTGCCACCTGGGATGGACCCCGAAAGAAACTCTTT.

This clone turned up a few times. The gene calls are TRGV4 and TRGJ1 or TRGJ2. TCRdb lists no J gene, so it was determined here by aligning the DNA to germline. Germline V gene data show CDR1 as EGSTGY and CDR2 as YDSYTSSV. The CDR3 is made up of 13 amino acids. The trim removed 9 bases at V and 5 bases at J, leaving 13 bases unmatched. The DNA of the CDR3 is TGTGCCACCGAATACCAGCCCAATTATAAGAAACTCTTT. Translation: CATEYQPNYKKLF.

This clone is classed as medium-sized. The chain uses TRGV4 and TRGJ1 or TRGJ2. The J gene comes from matching the DNA to germline here; TCRdb lacks it. CDR3 length: 14 amino acids. V lost 2 bases and J lost 0; bases outside the gene matches: 4. Germline V lookup: CDR1 EGSTGY, CDR2 YDSYTSSV. CDR3: CATWDAENYYKKLF. As DNA, the CDR3 is TGTGCCACCTGGGATGCCGAGAATTATTATAAGAAACTCTTT.

The rearrangement links TRGV10 to TRGJP1. The J gene is absent in TCRdb and was assigned here via DNA matching to germline. TRGV10 is noted as an ORF with a role that remains uncertain. After removal of 8 bases from V and 1 base from J, the junction contained 8 bases not matched to a gene. This CDR3 contains 15 residues. The CDR3 DNA reads TGTGCTGCGTGGGATTCCCGTACCACTGGTTGGTTCAAGATATTT. Translating it yields CAAWDSRTTGWFKIF.

The rearrangement uses TRGV8 and TRGJ1 or TRGJ2. TCRdb leaves out the J gene; it was filled in here by matching the DNA to germline. The CDR3 runs to 14 residues. The ends lost 0 bases at V and 3 bases at J; junction bases unmatched: 5. Looked up from germline, CDR1 is VENAVY and CDR2 is YDSYNSRV. The CDR3 is CATWDRPGYYKKLF. CDR3 DNA: TGTGCCACCTGGGATAGGCCGGGTTATTATAAGAAACTCTTT.

This clone is judged medium-sized. The sample carries other DNA sequences with the same CDR3. This chain links TRGV4 with TRGJ1 or TRGJ2. The J gene, not given by TCRdb, was assigned here from a germline match of the nucleotide sequence. CDR1 and CDR2 (germline): EGSTGY, YDSYTSSV. The V segment lost 0 bases and the J segment 3 bases; nucleotides outside the gene matches: 2. The CDR3 spans 13 residues. The CDR3 is CATWDGPYYKKLF. The CDR3 nucleotides are TGTGCCACCTGGGATGGGCCTTATTATAAGAAACTCTTT.